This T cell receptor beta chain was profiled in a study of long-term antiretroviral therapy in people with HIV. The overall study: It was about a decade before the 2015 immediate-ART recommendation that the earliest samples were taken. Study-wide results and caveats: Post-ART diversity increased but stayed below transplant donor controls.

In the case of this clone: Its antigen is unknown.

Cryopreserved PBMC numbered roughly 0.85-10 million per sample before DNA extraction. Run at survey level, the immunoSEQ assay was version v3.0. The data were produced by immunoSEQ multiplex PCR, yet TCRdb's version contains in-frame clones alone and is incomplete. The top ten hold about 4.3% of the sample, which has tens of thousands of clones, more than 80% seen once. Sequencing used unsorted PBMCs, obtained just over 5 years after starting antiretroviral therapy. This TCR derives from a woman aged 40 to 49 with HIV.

The CDR3 sequence is CASSQDMGANEKLFF. CDR3 bases: TGTGCCAGCAGCCAAGATATGGGGGCTAATGAAAAACTGTTTTTT. The chain joins TRBV14 to TRBJ1-4, with D tentatively TRBD1 (5 bases). This CDR3 is built from 15 residues. Germline assignment: CDR1 SGHDN and CDR2 FVKESK. Trimming pared 0 bases from V and 3 bases from J, leaving 8 bases between.